These T cell receptor beta chains were read from a single sample in a study of blood T cell repertoires in COVID-19. Profiled with immunoSEQ multiplex PCR; TCRdb holds only in-frame clones, not every one. This sample has 81,000 or so clones, with 89% found just once. Sequences were obtained from peripheral blood. The receptors originated from a man between 65 and 79 years old with active or convalescent COVID-19. Both conserved end residues are part of each CDR3. A D gene is named only where the DNA matches it firmly. A row's size may be missing; if present it is once, few, many or a size class.

clone size: once; J gene: TRBJ2-1; D gene: TRBD2; V gene: TRBV9; CDR3 DNA: TGTGCCAGCAGCGTGTTGGGGGGGAGCTCCTACAATGAGCAGTTCTTC; CDR3 protein: CASSVLGGSSYNEQFF
clone size: .; J gene: TRBJ1-2; D gene: .; V gene: TRBV7-8; CDR3 DNA: TGTGCCAGCAGCTTAGGGTATAGAAATGGCTACACCTTC; CDR3 protein: CASSLGYRNGYTF
clone size: .; J gene: TRBJ2-3; D gene: .; V gene: TRBV18; CDR3 DNA: TGTGCCAGCTCACCGGGGACTGCTTCAGATACGCAGTATTTT; CDR3 protein: CASSPGTASDTQYF
clone size: .; J gene: TRBJ1-6; D gene: .; V gene: TRBV6-6; CDR3 DNA: TGTGCCTCGTTCATAGGAGGGGCGCCAAAGAATTCACCCCTCCACTTT; CDR3 protein: CASFIGGAPKNSPLHF
clone size: .; J gene: TRBJ1-2; D gene: .; V gene: TRBV3-1/TRBV3-2; CDR3 DNA: TGTGCCAGCAGCCGGATGGAGGTGAAATTATCCGGTGGCTACACCTTC; CDR3 protein: CASSRMEVKLSGGYTF
clone size: .; J gene: TRBJ1-1; D gene: .; V gene: TRBV4-3; CDR3 DNA: TGCGCCAGCAGCCAAGATCGATATGACAGACACAACACTGAAGCTTTCTTT; CDR3 protein: CASSQDRYDRHNTEAFF
clone size: .; J gene: TRBJ1-5; D gene: .; V gene: TRBV7-8; CDR3 DNA: TGTGCCAGCAGCCCAATTAGCAATCAGCCCCAGCATTTT; CDR3 protein: CASSPISNQPQHF
clone size: .; J gene: TRBJ2-5; D gene: .; V gene: TRBV5-6; CDR3 DNA: TGTGCCAGCAGCTTGTTTGGGGCGCGGTTGGCCCCACAAGAGACCCAGTACTTC; CDR3 protein: CASSLFGARLAPQETQYF
clone size: .; J gene: TRBJ1-1; D gene: .; V gene: TRBV19; CDR3 DNA: TGTGCCAGTAGTACAAAGGGGAGGGGCACTGAAGCTTTCTTT; CDR3 protein: CASSTKGRGTEAFF
clone size: .; J gene: TRBJ2-1; D gene: TRBD2; V gene: TRBV5-1; CDR3 DNA: TGCGCCAGCAGCTTGGATCAGCGGATAGCGGGTTACAATGAGCAGTTCTTC; CDR3 protein: CASSLDQRIAGYNEQFF
clone size: .; J gene: TRBJ2-1; D gene: TRBD1; V gene: TRBV4-1; CDR3 DNA: TGCGCCAGCAGCCTCGACAGGGGCAATGAGCAGTTCTTC; CDR3 protein: CASSLDRGNEQFF